These T cell receptor beta chains were read from a single sample in a study of cytomegalovirus exposure and HLA in healthy donors. TCRdb's table, derived via immunoSEQ multiplex PCR, lists solely in-frame clones and lacks some. The table lists 150,000 to 160,000 clones, over 65% of them singletons. Material: PBMCs. The receptors here all came from a man between 25 and 39 years old in good health and CMV-seronegative. Each CDR3 is given with its conserved first and last residue. The D gene is left open where the match is weak. Size is omitted from some rows. Given values are once, few, many or a class for expanded clones.

TRBV11-2	.	TRBD1	TRBJ1-2	CASSPGQGGGYTF	TGTGCCAGCAGCCCAGGACAGGGAGGAGGCTACACCTTC
TRBV14	.	TRBD2	TRBJ2-3	CASSQASASGAYRGDTQYF	TGTGCCAGCAGCCAAGCAAGCGCTAGCGGGGCCTACCGGGGAGATACGCAGTATTTT
TRBV28	few	.	TRBJ2-5	CASSFPKDSQETQYF	TGTGCCAGCAGTTTTCCCAAGGACTCTCAAGAGACCCAGTACTTC
TRBV19	.	TRBD2	TRBJ2-3	CASSIEVAGGRDTQYF	TGTGCCAGTAGTATAGAGGTAGCGGGGGGTCGGGATACGCAGTATTTT
TRBV5-6	.	.	TRBJ2-3	CASSPYGGSTATDTQYF	TGTGCCAGCAGCCCCTATGGGGGGAGCACGGCGACAGATACGCAGTATTTT
TRBV19	.	TRBD1	TRBJ2-3	CASSNPGQASTDTQYF	TGTGCCAGTAGTAACCCTGGACAGGCTAGCACAGATACGCAGTATTTT
TRBV6-1	.	TRBD2	TRBJ2-3	CASGTSGVGDTQYF	TGTGCCAGCGGGACTAGCGGGGTCGGAGATACGCAGTATTTT
TRBV5-4	.	TRBD1	TRBJ1-2	CASSSPGAQGAFGYTF	TGTGCCAGCAGCTCCCCTGGGGCACAGGGGGCGTTTGGCTACACCTTC
TRBV2	.	.	TRBJ1-1	CASSGGATEAFF	TGTGCCAGCAGCGGTGGGGCCACTGAAGCTTTCTTT
TRBV2	once	TRBD1	TRBJ2-2	CASSDNRGNTGELFF	TGTGCCAGCAGTGATAACAGGGGGAACACCGGGGAGCTGTTTTTT
TRBV7-2	once	TRBD2	TRBJ2-3	CASSLGSGGAASTDTQYF	TGTGCCAGCAGCTTAGGGAGCGGGGGGGCCGCTAGTACAGATACGCAGTATTTT
TRBV7-8	once	TRBD2	TRBJ2-2	CASRWNSGGATGELFF	TGTGCCAGCAGATGGAATAGCGGGGGGGCCACCGGGGAGCTGTTTTTT
TRBV5-8	.	.	TRBJ2-7	CASTIRQSYEQYF	TGTGCCAGCACCATCCGACAATCCTACGAGCAGTACTTC
TRBV5-4	.	TRBD1	TRBJ2-5	CASSGGQDEQETQYF	TGTGCCAGCAGTGGGGGACAGGACGAACAAGAGACCCAGTACTTC